This record concerns one T cell receptor (beta chain) sequence. Its specificity is unknown. Some clones are missing from TCRdb's copy, which holds only in-frame ones; the method was immunoSEQ multiplex PCR. The table lists about 72,000 clones, under 85% of them singletons, with under 4% in the top ten. The data originate from a study of early stage breast cancer tumors. Across the whole study: Seven to nine ER+/PR+/HER2- tumors were invasive ductal; a few were invasive lobular.

Study-level findings and limits: Compared with adjacent normal breast tissue, tumors showed about 2.3-fold greater T cell density and higher clonality.

Germline-derived CDR1 and CDR2 are SGDLS and YYNGEE. The CDR3 is 13 residues long. V was pared by 0 bases and J by 3 bases, with 7 bases between. Sequences were obtained from blood. The sequence derives from a person aged 55 to 75 with breast cancer. The V and J genes are TRBV9 and TRBJ2-7, with D uncertain. CDR3 amino acids: CASSVAPDYEQYF. The CDR3 bases are TGTGCCAGCAGCGTAGCTCCCGACTACGAGCAGTACTTC.